This T cell receptor (beta chain) was found in a study of cytomegalovirus exposure and HLA in healthy donors. The PCR employed 60 Vbeta primers together with 13 Jbeta primers. Here immunoSEQ multiplex PCR was the method, and the copy in TCRdb shows in-frame clones only, minus some. The top ten clones hold less than 7% of a sample with about 62,000 clones, over 60% of them seen once. With regard to this clone: What it binds is not known.

CDR1 and CDR2 (germline): SGHTA, FQGNSA. Deletions cut 5 bases from V and 0 bases from J, with 11 bases between. This CDR3 contains 15 residues. Points from the study as a whole: Researchers had no immune exposure information except CMV serostatus available. TCR beta sequences numbering under 20,000 were associated with HLA alleles at 0.05 false discovery rate in a later analysis.

J is TRBJ1-5 and V is TRBV7-2, with D unclear. The sequenced material came from PBMCs. This receptor was obtained from a woman in her thirties in good health and CMV-seronegative. CDR3 in amino acids: CASSPNSNSNQPQHF. The DNA of the CDR3 is TGTGCCAGCAGCCCTAACTCCAATAGCAATCAGCCCCAGCATTTT.